Here is one T cell receptor (beta chain) with its context. Its antigen is unidentified. The method was immunoSEQ multiplex PCR; TCRdb's version includes in-frame clones alone and lacks a portion of them. Here the sample spans 400,000 to 450,000 clones, around 90% being singletons. This sample is part of a study of Ad26.COV2.S vaccination and SARS-CoV-2 variants. Overall study results and limits: Breadth measured for non-spike TCRs was similar across vaccine and placebo recipients.

This CDR3 contains 13 residues. Trimming shortened V by 2 bases and J by 7 bases, and 12 bases separated the two germline ends. Germline lookup yields CDR1 MNHEY and CDR2 SVGEGT. Sample treatment: around 19 received Ad26.COV2.S at low or high dose, single or two shots; roughly 5 received placebo; per-sample allocation not given. Vaccine and placebo recipients were sampled on day 63 after the first injection. The J gene is TRBJ2-7, the V gene TRBV6-2 or TRBV6-3; D might be TRBD1 or TRBD2, each matching 5 bases. The sequence derives from a person aged 18-60 years who received the Ad26.COV2.S COVID-19 vaccine or a placebo. The sample in question was peripheral blood, obtained in a trial of Ad26.COV2.S vaccine versus placebo. CDR3 sequence reads: CASSYLQGGEQYF. The CDR3, as DNA: TGTGCCAGCAGTTACCTTCAGGGCGGGGAGCAGTACTTC.